This T cell receptor beta chain appears in the sequencing data of a study of circulating CD8 cells and anti-PD-1 response in melanoma. TCR libraries were prepared from approximately 15 ng of total RNA with the QIAseq Immune Repertoire TCR panel. TCRdb independently ran MiXCR on the reads; one entry per CDR3 protein. The sample carries approximately 230 distinct CDR3 sequences, roughly a tenth recorded once. This clonotype is large (0.1 to 1%). Germline CDR1 KGHSH, CDR2 LQKENI. With V trimmed by 3 bases and J by 3 bases, 3 bases remained unmatched. The CDR3 is made up of 14 amino acids. Four subsets defined by PD-1 and/or TIGIT were sorted from live CD3+CD8+TCRalphabeta+ cells.

The sample consisted of CD8+ T cells from PBMCs, taken at baseline or after one month of anti-PD-1 therapy (not recorded which). V is TRBV18 and J is TRBJ2-7; 9 bases align to TRBD1. The receptor's source is a human donor with melanoma. In DNA, the CDR3 is TGTGCCAGCTCACCCGCGACAGGGGGCTACGAGCAGTACTTC. It yields the protein CASSPATGGYEQYF.